This T cell receptor beta chain was obtained from a study of shared clonotypes between healthy human individuals. Trimming removed 4 bases from V and 2 bases from J, with 17 bases in between. There are 16 residues in the CDR3. From germline, CDR1 is LNHDA and CDR2 SQIVND (reference sequence). Study-wide results and caveats: Depth of sequencing was expected to influence donor clonotype sharing. Only a few donors were included, so the genetic and exposure-history diversity represented was limited.

As to this clone: Its antigen is still unknown.

Every subset had its genomic DNA shared out evenly among several immunoSEQ plates. Per sorted-subset replicate PCR, input was approximately 200 ng DNA, representing tens of thousands of T cell genomes. TCRdb's table, derived via immunoSEQ multiplex PCR, lists solely in-frame clones and lacks some. The sample has approximately 330,000 clones, 70% to 75% seen once; the top ten hold 8% to 13%. What was sequenced was memory CD4+ T cells sorted from blood. The subset denotes: CD45RA-negative fraction. The chain employs TRBV19 and TRBJ1-1, with no clear D. This TCR was sampled from a young man in good health. The CDR3 DNA reads as TGTGCCAGTAGTAACTGGGCCCGCCGGGAAAACACTGAAGCTTTCTTT. Protein product: CASSNWARRENTEAFF.